These T cell receptor beta chains were read from a single sample in a study of blood T cell repertoires in COVID-19. The assay was immunoSEQ multiplex PCR, and TCRdb's table has in-frame clones only and misses some. The data show about 210,000 clones, roughly 86% seen once. Sequenced material: peripheral blood. The origin of the receptors is a man aged 55 to 70 with acute or convalescent COVID-19. Each CDR3 is given with its conserved first and last residue. The D gene is left open where the match is weak.

>TRBJ1-3|.|TRBV5-1
CASSSTGKRNTIYF
>TRBJ1-2|TRBD1|TRBV12-3/TRBV12-4
CASSTGGRLGYTF
>TRBJ1-5|TRBD1|TRBV19
CASSKRDRVSQPQHF
>TRBJ1-6|.|TRBV28
CASRMRGGVSPLHF
>TRBJ2-6|.|TRBV6-6
CASSTAWGANVLTF
>TRBJ1-5|.|TRBV15
CATSSRQTGQPQHF
>TRBJ2-5|.|TRBV10-3
CAIKGEGNQYF
>TRBJ2-1|.|TRBV21-1
CASNWKGDGNEQFF
>TRBJ1-2|.|TRBV7-8
CASSPGYGYTF
>TRBJ1-1|.|TRBV3-1/TRBV3-2
CASNGAGTEAFF
>TRBJ1-3|.|TRBV9
CASSVGGGAGGNTIYF
>TRBJ2-2|TRBD2|TRBV4-3
CASSQDGGGTTGELFF
>TRBJ2-5|.|TRBV4-1
CASSQGLLGDAKETQYF
>TRBJ1-2|.|TRBV5-4
CASSPSEGGYTF
>TRBJ2-3|.|TRBV6-2/TRBV6-3
CASSYGLSTDTQYF
>TRBJ2-6|.|TRBV29-1
CSVSSGANVLTF
>TRBJ2-7|.|TRBV6-2/TRBV6-3
CASSYPENEQYF
>TRBJ2-5|.|TRBV7-9
CASSHRVLQETQYF
>TRBJ2-5|TRBD2|TRBV13
CASSPPPLAGGPETQYF
>TRBJ1-5|TRBD1|TRBV7-8
CASSARRGQGNQPQHF
>TRBJ1-6|.|TRBV5-1
CASSFRGYNSPLHF
>TRBJ2-7|TRBD1|TRBV6-7
CASSLSDREREQYF
>TRBJ1-2|TRBD1|TRBV13
CASSSPDRGSYGYTF
>TRBJ2-3|.|TRBV14
CASSQGNRYTDTQYF
>TRBJ1-2|TRBD1|TRBV6-5
CASSYSIVRGGNGYTF
>TRBJ2-7|.|TRBV6-5
CASGQAYEQYF
>TRBJ1-2|.|TRBV28
CASSLRAPRGAQGYTF
>TRBJ2-5|TRBD1|TRBV5-6
CASRGQGAWETQYF
>TRBJ2-7|.|TRBV20-1
CSAPQGPQYF
>TRBJ2-3|.|TRBV24-1
CATSDPGNPTDTQYF
>TRBJ2-2|.|TRBV6-2/TRBV6-3
CASSLRQAGNTGELFF
>TRBJ1-5|TRBD1|TRBV19
CASRSGPGGYQPQHF
>TRBJ2-2|.|TRBV24-1
CATTPTSGYTGELFF
>TRBJ1-5|.|TRBV21-1
CASSNPPMVDRGQFGNQPQHF
>TRBJ2-1|.|TRBV4-2
CASSQEQGSSYNEQFF
>TRBJ2-5|.|TRBV9
CASSYPGGPQETQYF
>TRBJ1-5|.|TRBV15
CATSRAVQVYSNQPQHF
>TRBJ2-7|TRBD2|TRBV10-1
CASKTSGSYEQYF
>TRBJ1-5|.|TRBV19
CASSMDSGQPQHF
>TRBJ2-5|TRBD2|TRBV2
CASRTPSGGGTQYF